Sequencing of this T cell receptor (beta chain) was carried out in a study of cytomegalovirus exposure and HLA in healthy donors. Study results and limitations: Being productive about 87% or about 30% of the time was typical of most TCR beta V segments in an earlier analysis. Among the most significant clusters, several appeared linked to common viral pathogens in a later analysis. An observed cluster of highly shared sequence variants was recorded as a likely sequencing artifact.

About this clone itself: Its antigen remains unidentified.

Germline CDR1 SGHAT, CDR2 FQNNGV. This CDR3 has 16 amino acids. The V gene lost 3 bases and the J gene lost 0 bases, with 12 bases spanning the gap. The PCR had 60 Vbeta and 13 Jbeta primers. The data were produced by immunoSEQ multiplex PCR, yet TCRdb's version contains in-frame clones alone and is incomplete. The sample has around 140,000 clones, roughly four fifths seen once. The sequence was obtained from a woman aged 45-65 years in good health and CMV-seropositive. The source material was PBMCs. V is TRBV11-2 and J is TRBJ2-1; a weak D match, TRBD1 (6 bases). The CDR3 protein is CASSFPLRGSYNEQFF. In nucleotides, the CDR3 is TGTGCCAGCAGCTTCCCTCTCAGGGGCTCCTACAATGAGCAGTTCTTC.